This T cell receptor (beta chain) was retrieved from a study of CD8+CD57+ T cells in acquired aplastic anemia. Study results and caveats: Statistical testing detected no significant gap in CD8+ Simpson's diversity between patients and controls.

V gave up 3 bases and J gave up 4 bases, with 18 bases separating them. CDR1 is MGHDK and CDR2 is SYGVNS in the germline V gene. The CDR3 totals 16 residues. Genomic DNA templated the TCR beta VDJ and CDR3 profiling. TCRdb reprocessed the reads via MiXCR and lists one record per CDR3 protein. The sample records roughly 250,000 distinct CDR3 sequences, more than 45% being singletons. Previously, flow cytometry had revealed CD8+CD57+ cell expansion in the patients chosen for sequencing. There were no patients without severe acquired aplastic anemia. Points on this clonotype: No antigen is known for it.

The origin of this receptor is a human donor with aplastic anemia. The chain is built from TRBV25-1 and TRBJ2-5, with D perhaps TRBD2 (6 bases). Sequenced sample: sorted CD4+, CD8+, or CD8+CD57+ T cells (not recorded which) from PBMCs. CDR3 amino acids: CASSDPFRQGGETQYF. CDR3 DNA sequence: TGTGCCAGCAGTGACCCCTTCCGCCAGGGAGGAGAGACCCAGTACTTC.